These T cell receptor beta chains were read from a single sample in a study of T cells in Graves' hyperthyroidism and ophthalmopathy. TCRdb fed the multiplex PCR reads into MiXCR, producing one record per CDR3 protein. This sample has roughly 250,000 distinct CDR3 sequences; about 16% occur once, and the top ten carry around 30%. The material sequenced was blood. All receptors come from a woman between 18 and 29 years old with Graves' ophthalmopathy. Both conserved end residues are part of each CDR3. Clone size is stated in some rows and not others, as once, few, many or a class when expanded.

abundance: many; v_gene: TRBV6-2/TRBV6-3; len: 16; j_gene: TRBJ2-7; CDR3aa: CASSSPSQDFPYEQYF
abundance: many; v_gene: TRBV7-9; len: 12; j_gene: TRBJ2-7; CDR3aa: CASSLQAYEQYF
abundance: few; v_gene: TRBV27; len: 15; j_gene: TRBJ2-1; CDR3aa: CASRVGGGVYNEQFF
abundance: many; v_gene: TRBV19; len: 14; j_gene: TRBJ1-1; CDR3aa: CASSPGLQNTEAFF
abundance: many; v_gene: TRBV20-1; len: 17; j_gene: TRBJ2-1; CDR3aa: CSARSYSGQHSYNEQFF
abundance: many; v_gene: TRBV11-2; len: 15; j_gene: TRBJ1-1; CDR3aa: CASSLVGRGATEAFF
abundance: many; v_gene: TRBV7-2; len: 17; j_gene: TRBJ2-5; CDR3aa: CASSLAALAGEAETQYF
abundance: many; v_gene: TRBV2; len: 12; j_gene: TRBJ2-1; CDR3aa: CASSVQSGVEFF
abundance: NA; v_gene: TRBV6-4; len: 14; j_gene: TRBJ1-6; CDR3aa: CASRSGTNDFGLHF
abundance: many; v_gene: TRBV20-1; len: 14; j_gene: TRBJ1-1; CDR3aa: CSATGTDLNTEAFF
abundance: few; v_gene: TRBV5-6; len: 14; j_gene: TRBJ2-1; CDR3aa: CASSSRLAYNEQFF
abundance: many; v_gene: TRBV28; len: 17; j_gene: TRBJ2-3; CDR3aa: CASRPYGHRGPTDTQYF
abundance: many; v_gene: TRBV7-2; len: 14; j_gene: TRBJ2-3; CDR3aa: CASSSGFSTDTQYF
abundance: many; v_gene: TRBV2; len: 16; j_gene: TRBJ2-1; CDR3aa: CASTTGRTSGINEQFF
abundance: many; v_gene: TRBV10-2; len: 13; j_gene: TRBJ1-1; CDR3aa: CASTVDTNTEAFF
abundance: many; v_gene: TRBV7-2; len: 15; j_gene: TRBJ1-1; CDR3aa: CASSYSGQGYTEAFF
abundance: many; v_gene: TRBV6-5; len: 14; j_gene: TRBJ1-2; CDR3aa: CASSSSGGLYGYTF
abundance: few; v_gene: TRBV2; len: 15; j_gene: TRBJ2-6; CDR3aa: CARSTGVSGANVPTF
abundance: NA; v_gene: TRBV7-3; len: 16; j_gene: TRBJ2-5; CDR3aa: CASSPVGLAGVETQYF
abundance: few; v_gene: TRBV28; len: 14; j_gene: TRBJ1-5; CDR3aa: CASSSLGTGRPQHF
abundance: few; v_gene: TRBV19; len: 14; j_gene: TRBJ1-1; CDR3aa: CASSIGRSSTEAFF
abundance: NA; v_gene: TRBV20-1; len: 18; j_gene: TRBJ2-3; CDR3aa: CSAHILAGLPSGTDTQYF
abundance: many; v_gene: TRBV2; len: 14; j_gene: TRBJ2-5; CDR3aa: CASSDRTGKKTQYF
abundance: many; v_gene: TRBV5-1; len: 11; j_gene: TRBJ2-1; CDR3aa: CASSLRSEQFF
abundance: many; v_gene: TRBV7-9; len: 17; j_gene: TRBJ2-1; CDR3aa: CASSALAGGSSYNEQFF
abundance: many; v_gene: TRBV20-1; len: 16; j_gene: TRBJ1-2; CDR3aa: CSARQLTGVSVYGYTF
abundance: many; v_gene: TRBV19; len: 15; j_gene: TRBJ1-5; CDR3aa: CASSTGTGGNQPQHF
abundance: NA; v_gene: TRBV19; len: 12; j_gene: TRBJ1-1; CDR3aa: CASSKGVAEAFF
abundance: few; v_gene: TRBV20-1; len: 14; j_gene: TRBJ2-1; CDR3aa: CSASWLAGVNEQFF
abundance: many; v_gene: TRBV9; len: 17; j_gene: TRBJ1-2; CDR3aa: CASSEPTDPPPNYGYTF
abundance: many; v_gene: TRBV24-1; len: 15; j_gene: TRBJ2-7; CDR3aa: CATSDGPAGTYEQYF
abundance: NA; v_gene: TRBV5-8; len: 14; j_gene: TRBJ1-5; CDR3aa: CTSSSRAGNQPQHF
abundance: many; v_gene: TRBV12-3/TRBV12-4; len: 13; j_gene: TRBJ2-7; CDR3aa: CASSWDGLYEQYF
abundance: NA; v_gene: TRBV27; len: 15; j_gene: TRBJ2-7; CDR3aa: CASRQLIAGYHEQYF
abundance: many; v_gene: TRBV3-1; len: 15; j_gene: TRBJ2-3; CDR3aa: CASSHTSGPTDTQYF
abundance: many; v_gene: TRBV19; len: 14; j_gene: TRBJ2-1; CDR3aa: CASTYDLGSDEQFF
abundance: NA; v_gene: TRBV11-2; len: 15; j_gene: TRBJ2-1; CDR3aa: CASSLEASGNNEQFF
abundance: many; v_gene: TRBV5-1; len: 12; j_gene: TRBJ2-1; CDR3aa: CASSLNRNEQFF
abundance: many; v_gene: TRBV12-3/TRBV12-4; len: 12; j_gene: TRBJ1-2; CDR3aa: CASSLSQGGYTF
abundance: many; v_gene: TRBV12-3/TRBV12-4; len: 15; j_gene: TRBJ2-7; CDR3aa: CASSLEQGVGYEQYF
abundance: many; v_gene: TRBV11-3; len: 13; j_gene: TRBJ1-4; CDR3aa: CASSPGQPEKLFF
abundance: few; v_gene: TRBV4-2; len: 14; j_gene: TRBJ1-1; CDR3aa: CASSLFPGGAEAFF